This note documents a single TCR beta chain sequence. V gave up 1 base and J gave up 10 bases, with 13 bases separating them. Per the germline V gene, CDR1 is KGHDR and CDR2 is SFDVKD. The CDR3 extends over 14 amino acids. This record belongs to a study of blood T cell repertoires in COVID-19. Whole-study context: Sample material is recorded as cDNA or gDNA derived from T cells, B-cell-depleted T cells, or PBMCs.

Here immunoSEQ multiplex PCR was the method, and the copy in TCRdb shows in-frame clones only, minus some. Here the sample spans 250,000 to 350,000 clones, about 81% being singletons. This TCR derives from a human donor with COVID-19, enrolled during active disease. The donor label of this sample is uncertain. The chain uses TRBV24-1 and TRBJ2-1; D gene unclear. Material for sequencing was peripheral blood. The CDR3 nucleotides are TGTGCCACCAGTGATTTAATCGACAACCGGGAGCAGTTCTTC. Protein product: CATSDLIDNREQFF.